These 20 T cell receptor beta chains were sequenced from one sample in a study of shared T cell receptors in the human thymus. Profiled with immunoSEQ multiplex PCR; TCRdb holds only in-frame clones, not every one. The sample shows about 660,000 clones, roughly 90% of them seen only once. Separately, the same data were catalogued under a study of human thymus T cells.

The sample consisted of thymocytes. Every receptor here comes from a boy in the first two years of life with a congenital heart defect.

V gene TRBV7-9 combines with J gene TRBJ2-1; 8 nucleotides agree with TRBD2. Germline CDR1 and CDR2: SEHNR and FQNEAQ (reference sequence). This CDR3 region has 18 residues. The trim removed 1 base at V and 5 bases at J, leaving 13 bases unmatched. In DNA form, the CDR3 reads TGTGCCAGCAGCTTAGTCCTTGGAGCGGGAGAGGCTAACAATGAGCAGTTCTTC. Its protein is CASSLVLGAGEANNEQFF.

The V and J genes are TRBV5-1 and TRBJ1-3; D is unclear. The CDR3 contains 14 residues. Germline loops: CDR1 SGHRS, CDR2 YFSETQ. Between the trimmed V and J ends, which lost 3 bases and 7 bases, there was a span of 14 bases. CDR3 sequence (DNA): TGCGCCAGCAGCTCAGACTTGGTCGGTAACACCATATATTTT. It yields the protein CASSSDLVGNTIYF.

The V gene is TRBV25-1, the J gene TRBJ2-3; 7 bases map to TRBD1. CDR3 length: 13 residues. J was trimmed by 8 bases and V by 3 bases; bases with no gene match: 5. Germline CDR1 is MGHDK and CDR2 is SYGVNS. The CDR3 protein is CASSDGTVATQYF. For the CDR3, the DNA is TGTGCCAGCAGTGATGGGACAGTGGCTACGCAGTATTTT.

The chain combines TRBV11-3 with TRBJ1-1, with a weak D call TRBD1 (6 bases). Trimming took off 5 bases at V and 1 base at J, with 14 bases between the two ends. Germline V gene data show CDR1 as SGHNT and CDR2 as YENEEA. The length of the CDR3 is 15 residues. Written as DNA, the CDR3 is TGTGCCAGCAGCGGGGGCCGGTCCAAGAACACTGAAGCTTTCTTT. Translated: CASSGGRSKNTEAFF.

The chain's CDR3 is CASSPPGTGGTEAFF. The CDR3 DNA reads TGTGCCAGCTCACCACCCGGGACAGGGGGCACTGAAGCTTTCTTT. This chain joins TRBV18 and TRBJ1-1, with 11 bases aligning to TRBD1. Germline V gene lookup returns CDR1 KGHSH and CDR2 LQKENI. The CDR3 is made up of 15 amino acids. V was pared by 0 bases and J by 4 bases, with 1 base of the junction left unmatched. The whole variable domain, remainder taken from reference TRBV18 and TRBJ1-1, is NAGVMQNPRHLVRRRGQEARLRCSPMKGHSHVYWYRQLPEEGLKFMVYLQKENIIDESGMPKERFSAEFPKEGPSILRIQQVVRGDSAAYFCASSPPGTGGTEAFFGQGTRLTVV.

V usage is TRBV11-2 and J usage is TRBJ2-7, with 11 bases identical to TRBD2. The CDR3 extends over 17 amino acids. V lost 5 bases and J lost 3; bases outside the gene matches: 12. Germline loops: CDR1 SGHAT, CDR2 FQNNGV. CDR3 region: CASSADVLAGELYEQYF. CDR3 sequence (DNA): TGTGCCAGCAGCGCCGATGTACTAGCGGGAGAACTCTACGAGCAGTACTTC.

The rearrangement uses TRBV5-1 and TRBJ2-7; the match to TRBD1 covers 8 bases. CDR3 length: 16 residues. Germline lookup yields CDR1 SGHRS and CDR2 YFSETQ. The J segment lost 0 bases and the V segment lost 4 bases, leaving 9 bases of the junction unmatched. DNA of the CDR3: TGCGCCAGCAGCCAACGACAGGGGTCCAGCTCCTACGAGCAGTACTTC. This gives the protein CASSQRQGSSSYEQYF.

This chain connects TRBV9 to TRBJ2-7; D is unclear. From germline, CDR1 is SGDLS and CDR2 YYNGEE. The CDR3 covers 13 residues. V was pared by 4 bases and J by 6 bases, with 14 bases between. The chain's CDR3 is CASSSPPPLEQYF. Written as DNA, the CDR3 is TGTGCCAGCAGCTCCCCTCCCCCCCTCGAGCAGTACTTC.

V and J are TRBV6-6 and TRBJ2-7, with 12 bases identical to TRBD2. The J segment lost 3 bases and the V segment lost 0 bases, leaving 3 bases of the junction unmatched. CDR3 size: 16 residues. The V gene's germline CDR1 is MNHNY and CDR2 SVGAGI (reference sequence). The CDR3 here is CASSYSGLAGIYEQYF. CDR3 nucleotide sequence: TGTGCCAGCAGTTACTCAGGACTAGCGGGGATCTACGAGCAGTACTTC.

This chain uses TRBV28 with TRBJ2-1, with 7 positions matching TRBD2. There are 15 residues in the CDR3. Per germline, CDR1 MDHEN and CDR2 SYDVKM. The junction had 9 bases not matched to a gene; V was cut back by 3 bases and J by 7 bases. The CDR3 region has the DNA TGTGCCAGCAGTTTCGAGGGAGGGCCGGGGAATGAGCAGTTCTTC. Residues: CASSFEGGPGNEQFF.

The V and J genes are TRBV6-5 and TRBJ2-7, with a tentative D call TRBD1 (6 bases). Trimming shortened V by 5 bases and J by 5 bases, and 10 bases separated the two germline ends. Germline V gene sequence: CDR1 MNHEY, CDR2 SVGAGI. This CDR3 is 12 amino acids long. The DNA of the CDR3 is TGTGCCAGCAGTGGGGGCTGCCACGAGCAGTACTTC. Translating it yields CASSGGCHEQYF.

V usage is TRBV7-9 and J usage is TRBJ2-7; perhaps TRBD2 as D (5 bases). This CDR3 has 12 amino acids. Germline V gene lookup returns CDR1 SEHNR and CDR2 FQNEAQ (reference sequence). V lost 5 bases, J lost 4 bases, and 9 bases lay in between. The CDR3 loop reads CASSPRRYEQYF. CDR3 nucleotides: TGTGCCAGCAGCCCCCGGAGGTACGAGCAGTACTTC.

The chain employs TRBV27 and TRBJ2-7, with 12 bases matching TRBD2. CDR3 length equals 17 residues. Germline loops: CDR1 MNHEY, CDR2 SMNVEV (reference sequence). Germline trimming cut 5 bases from V and 2 bases from J; bases unmatched to any gene: 10. The CDR3: CASSRTGRLAGAYEQYF. The CDR3 DNA reads TGTGCCAGCAGTCGTACAGGGAGACTAGCGGGAGCCTACGAGCAGTACTTC.

This clone turned up a few times. V is TRBV4-1 and J is TRBJ1-4; 10 bases match TRBD1. This CDR3 comprises 17 residues. V was clipped by 4 bases and J by 2 bases; unmatched bases: 7. Germline V gives CDR1 MGHRA, CDR2 YSYEKL. The CDR3 sequence: CASSPGTGVGTNEKLFF. The CDR3 DNA is TGCGCCAGCAGCCCCGGGACAGGGGTGGGGACTAATGAAAAACTGTTTTTT.

This chain connects TRBV7-9 to TRBJ2-4; 8 positions agree with TRBD1. From germline, CDR1 is SEHNR and CDR2 FQNEAQ (reference sequence). CDR3 length: 15 residues. J gave up 4 bases and V 2 bases, and 4 bases lay outside the gene matches. DNA of the CDR3: TGTGCCAGCAGCTTATCGGACAGGGTAAAAAACATTCAGTACTTC. It yields the protein CASSLSDRVKNIQYF.

The chain uses TRBV15 and TRBJ2-6; no clear D gene. The CDR3 is 16 residues long. Germline CDR1 and CDR2: LNHNV and YYDKDF (reference sequence). The V and J ends lost 3 bases and 0 bases respectively, with 9 bases between them. Here the CDR3 DNA reads TGTGCCACCAGCAGGGGCCCCCACTCTGGGGCCAACGTCCTGACTTTC. Encoded protein: CATSRGPHSGANVLTF.

The CDR3 here is CSVWGTEGQPQHF. CDR3 DNA: TGCAGCGTTTGGGGGACGGAGGGCCAGCCCCAGCATTTT. The chain carries TRBV29-1 and TRBJ1-5, with D possibly TRBD1 on 5 matching bases. Germline values: CDR1 SQVTM, CDR2 ANQGSEA. V was cut by 5 bases and J by 7 bases, with 15 bases left in between. The CDR3 contains 13 residues.

This clone was picked up a small number of times. This chain uses TRBV4-3 with TRBJ2-3, with 7 bases matching TRBD2. The V gene's germline CDR1 is LGHNA and CDR2 YSLEER. With V trimmed by 4 bases and J by 0 bases, 4 bases remained unmatched. The CDR3 sequence is 15 residues long. The CDR3 DNA is TGCGCCAGCAGCCCAAGGGAGGGTAGCACAGATACGCAGTATTTT. Protein product: CASSPREGSTDTQYF.

The chain uses TRBV12-5 and TRBJ2-7; D may be TRBD2 (6 bases). Germline CDR1 and CDR2: LGHNT and FRNRAP. V shed 3 bases and J shed 3 bases, with 21 bases lying between them. The CDR3 is made up of 17 amino acids. CDR3 in amino acids: CASGFPVRSREVYEQYF. The CDR3 DNA reads as TGTGCTAGTGGTTTTCCAGTAAGAAGCAGGGAGGTCTACGAGCAGTACTTC.

This clone was observed a single time. CDR3 loop: CASSQDWWGRAINEQFF. CDR3 coding DNA: TGTGCCAGCAGCCAAGATTGGTGGGGGAGGGCGATAAATGAGCAGTTCTTC. The chain carries TRBV14 and TRBJ2-1; 7 bases agree with TRBD2. This CDR3 has 17 amino acids. Germline V gene data show CDR1 as SGHDN and CDR2 as FVKESK. After removal of 0 bases from V and 7 bases from J, the junction contained 12 bases not matched to a gene.